What follows describes a single TCR beta chain. The antigen remains undetermined. A v3.0 immunoSEQ assay was performed at survey level. Sequencing had a target that covered about 40,000-50,000 T-cell genomes per sample. Generated by immunoSEQ multiplex PCR, the TCRdb table keeps only in-frame clones and is missing some. The table has around 28,000 clones, approximately 90% seen once. Germline values: CDR1 MNHEY, CDR2 SMNVEV (reference sequence). V gave up 5 bases and J gave up 8 bases, with 18 bases separating them. This CDR3 has 14 amino acids. These data are taken from a study of long-term antiretroviral therapy in people with HIV. Study-wide results and caveats: Every time point showed a repertoire led by clones expanded before ART. Relative to transplant donor controls, diversity remained lower despite increasing after ART.

Each donor provided at least one pre-ART PBMC sample and at least two post-ART PBMC samples. The receptor's source is a man between 18 and 29 years old with HIV. The sample in question was unsorted PBMCs, obtained 3.1 years after starting antiretroviral therapy. This chain uses TRBV27 with TRBJ1-2, with unresolved D. This chain's CDR3 is CASSPLISIGGYTF. CDR3 DNA: TGTGCCAGCAGTCCGTTAATAAGTATCGGAGGCTACACCTTC.